A single sample is the source of the 9 T cell receptor beta chains below, sequenced in a study of T cell clones after liver transplantation. The data were produced by immunoSEQ multiplex PCR, yet TCRdb's version contains in-frame clones alone and is incomplete. The table records some 75,000 clones, roughly 80% of them present only once. The source was CD4+ T cells from blood, collected before liver transplant. The receptors were sampled from a human donor who received a liver transplant.

This rearrangement joins TRBV7-2 to TRBJ1-5; D remains ambiguous. V was clipped by 1 base and J by 5 bases, with 12 bases between them. CDR1 and CDR2 (germline): SGHTA, FQGNSA. CDR3 length: 15 amino acids. This CDR3 reads CASSLDGVVYQPQHF. The CDR3 DNA reads TGTGCCAGCAGCTTAGATGGGGTGGTCTATCAGCCCCAGCATTTT.

This chain joins TRBV7-2 and TRBJ2-2; 14 bases align to TRBD2. J gave up 13 bases and V 1 base, and 11 bases lay outside the gene matches. The CDR3 is 17 residues long. Per germline, CDR1 SGHTA and CDR2 FQGNSA. Here the CDR3 DNA reads TGTGCCAGCAGCTTAGGACTAGCGGGAGGGCCGGTCGCGGGGCTGTTTTTT. Its translation is CASSLGLAGGPVAGLFF.

This chain connects TRBV6-6 to TRBJ2-7, with D possibly being TRBD1 or TRBD2 (7 bases each). Per germline, CDR1 MNHNY and CDR2 SVGAGI (reference sequence). Trimming pared 7 bases from V and 6 bases from J, leaving 22 bases between. CDR3 length: 15 residues. The CDR3 DNA follows: TGTGCCAGCACCACGCGGGGGCTGGGACAGAGCGAGCAGTACTTC. Residues: CASTTRGLGQSEQYF.

The V and J genes are TRBV15 and TRBJ2-7; no firm D call. CDR3 size: 15 residues. Germline lookup yields CDR1 LNHNV and CDR2 YYDKDF (reference sequence). V was cut by 0 bases and J by 1 base, with 10 bases left in between. The CDR3 DNA follows: TGTGCCACCAGCAGAGATACGGGCAGTTCCTACGAGCAGTACTTC. Amino acids: CATSRDTGSSYEQYF.

This rearrangement joins TRBV7-6 to TRBJ2-3, with 14 bases lining up with TRBD2. Germline V lookup: CDR1 SGHVS, CDR2 FNYEAQ. V was clipped by 3 bases and J by 5 bases; unmatched bases: 13. The CDR3 is made up of 19 amino acids. The CDR3 loop is CASSFRQGLAGVGKDTQYF. The CDR3 DNA is TGTGCCAGCAGCTTCCGCCAGGGACTAGCGGGAGTAGGAAAAGATACGCAGTATTTT.

This clone was counted only a few times. The rearrangement uses TRBV19 and TRBJ1-4; D is perhaps TRBD1 (6 bases). Germline V gene sequence: CDR1 LNHDA, CDR2 SQIVND (reference sequence). The CDR3 is made up of 13 amino acids. Trimming cost V 5 bases and J 8 bases, with 12 bases left between them. Written as DNA, the CDR3 is TGTGCCAGTAGTCTCCAAGGGGGGGAAAAACTGTTTTTT. Translating gives CASSLQGGEKLFF. The complete variable domain, with remaining parts taken from reference TRBV19 and TRBJ1-4, reads DGGITQSPKYLFRKEGQNVTLSCEQNLNHDAMYWYRQDPGQGLRLIYYSQIVNDFQKGDIAEGYSVSREKKESFPLTVTSAQKNPTAFYLCASSLQGGEKLFFGSGTQLSVL.

The rearrangement joins TRBV29-1 to TRBJ2-7, with 11 bases lining up with TRBD1. CDR1 is SQVTM, CDR2 ANQGSEA, per germline. The CDR3 is 16 residues long. After removal of 7 bases from V and 5 bases from J, the junction contained 16 bases not matched to a gene. CDR3 loop: CSALNERTGGENEQYF. CDR3 coding DNA: TGCAGCGCCCTGAATGAGAGGACAGGGGGCGAAAACGAGCAGTACTTC.

The V call is TRBV6-1, the J call TRBJ1-5; D gene ambiguous. V lost 5 bases and J lost 7, with 6 bases in between. This CDR3 is 11 amino acids long. The germline V gene encodes CDR1 MNHNS and CDR2 SASEGT. CDR3 sequence: CASSWGQPQHF. CDR3 DNA sequence: TGTGCCAGCAGTTGGGGACAGCCCCAGCATTTT.

This rearrangement joins TRBV29-1 to TRBJ2-7, with 12 bases lining up with TRBD1. The CDR3 is 14 residues long. The V gene end was trimmed by 2 bases and the J gene end by 7 bases; junction bases not matched to a gene: 6. Germline V gives CDR1 SQVTM, CDR2 ANQGSEA. The CDR3 sequence: CSVEPGQGAGEQYF. The CDR3 DNA follows: TGCAGCGTTGAACCGGGACAGGGGGCGGGAGAGCAGTACTTC.